A single sample gave rise to the 19 T cell receptor beta chains below, sequenced in a study of T cell repertoires in aging, cancer and after chemotherapy (dated by TCRdb to about 2019). TCR beta rearrangements were amplified from genomic DNA extracted from peripheral blood rather than from sorted cells or RNA. Instrument used: Illumina MiSeq. Rearranged TRB sequences spanning V, D and J segments were amplified by multiplex touch-down PCR using a mixed TRB-A/B primer pool. TCRdb trimmed public reads at Q25 via fastp, called clones via MiXCR and kept in-frame beta chains. Every distinct CDR3 protein forms one entry, paired with its most common genes and DNA. The sample yields roughly 10,000 distinct CDR3 sequences; 38% were counted once. About 8.2% of the sample goes to the ten largest clones. Sequences were obtained from blood. Receptor source: a human donor in good health.

The sample holds a few counts of this clonotype. V is TRBV19 and J is TRBJ2-1; D might be TRBD2 (6 bases). Looked up from germline, CDR1 is LNHDA and CDR2 is SQIVND (reference sequence). Trimming cost V 1 base and J 4 bases, with 20 bases left between them. CDR3 length: 18 residues. CDR3 loop: CASSIGPGARGLYNEQFF. The CDR3 coding sequence is TGTGCCAGTAGTATAGGGCCCGGGGCGAGGGGACTTTACAATGAGCAGTTCTTC. Full variable domain (missing parts from reference TRBV19 and TRBJ2-1): DGGITQSPKYLFRKEGQNVTLSCEQNLNHDAMYWYRQDPGQGLRLIYYSQIVNDFQKGDIAEGYSVSREKKESFPLTVTSAQKNPTAFYLCASSIGPGARGLYNEQFFGPGTRLTVL.

This chain connects TRBV12-3 or TRBV12-4 to TRBJ2-1; 10 bases are a match to TRBD1. The ends lost 2 bases at V and 1 base at J; junction bases unmatched: 5. This CDR3 region has 17 residues. The CDR3 here is CASSLTRGQGSYNEQFF. The CDR3, as DNA: TGTGCCAGCAGTTTAACACGGGGACAGGGGTCCTACAATGAGCAGTTCTTC.

In its sample, this clonotype was seen a few times. The V gene is TRBV6-1, the J gene TRBJ2-3, with D hard to call. V was shortened by 1 base and J by 2 bases, with 7 bases between the two germline ends. Germline V gene data show CDR1 as MNHNS and CDR2 as SASEGT. The CDR3 has 14 amino acids. The CDR3 loop is CASSEVSTTDTQYF. The CDR3 coding sequence is TGTGCCAGCAGTGAAGTCTCCACCACAGATACGCAGTATTTT.

The chain combines TRBV27 with TRBJ1-2, with D hard to call. Germline-derived CDR1 and CDR2 are MNHEY and SMNVEV (reference sequence). The CDR3 runs 16 residues. V was trimmed by 8 bases and J by 6 bases, leaving 25 bases between them. The CDR3 protein is CASPRREQFLPHGYTF. In DNA form, the CDR3 reads TGTGCCAGCCCGCGCCGGGAACAGTTTTTACCCCATGGCTACACCTTC.

In nucleotides, the CDR3 is TGTGCCAGTAGTACGACAGGGGGCCTTTACGAGCAGTACTTC. Translation: CASSTTGGLYEQYF. The chain employs TRBV19 and TRBJ2-7, with 10 bases aligning to TRBD1. CDR3 length equals 14 residues. The J segment lost 4 bases and the V segment lost 4 bases, leaving 4 bases of the junction unmatched. The germline CDR1 and CDR2 sequences are LNHDA and SQIVND (reference sequence).

V is TRBV27 and J is TRBJ2-1; 11 positions match TRBD2. The CDR3 length is 18 residues. After removal of 5 bases from V and 2 bases from J, the junction contained 11 bases not matched to a gene. Germline V CDR1 and CDR2: MNHEY, SMNVEV (reference sequence). The CDR3 DNA reads as TGTGCCAGCAGTCCGGGGGGGGGGACTAGCGGTCCCTACAATGAGCAGTTCTTC. Translating gives CASSPGGGTSGPYNEQFF.

This clonotype was seen only a few times. The chain joins TRBV5-4 to TRBJ2-6; possibly TRBD2 for D (7 bases). Deletions cut 4 bases from V and 10 bases from J, with 12 bases between. Germline V gene sequence: CDR1 SGHNT, CDR2 YYREEE (reference sequence). There are 13 residues in the CDR3. CDR3 in amino acids: CASSPKGGNVLTF. CDR3 in DNA: TGTGCCAGCAGCCCGAAGGGGGGGAACGTCCTGACTTTC.

The chain combines TRBV5-6 with TRBJ2-7; D gene ambiguous. Trimming pared 3 bases from V and 1 base from J, leaving 14 bases between. The CDR3 spans 15 residues. Germline lookup yields CDR1 SGHDT and CDR2 YYEEEE. The CDR3 region has the DNA TGTGCCAGCAGCTCCATAAGACTCAATTCCTACGAGCAGTACTTC. Encoded protein: CASSSIRLNSYEQYF.

This clonotype was detected only a few times. The chain joins TRBV27 to TRBJ2-7; either TRBD1 or TRBD2 may fit D (5 bases each). Trimming cost V 5 bases and J 3 bases, with 14 bases left between them. The length of the CDR3 is 14 residues. CDR1 and CDR2 from the germline V gene are MNHEY and SMNVEV (reference sequence). The CDR3 here is CASSSLGGRYEQYF. DNA of the CDR3: TGTGCCAGCAGTAGCCTTGGGGGTCGCTACGAGCAGTACTTC.

This chain connects TRBV10-3 to TRBJ2-7; TRBD2 might be the D (7 bases). The CDR3 extends over 13 amino acids. Germline V gene lookup returns CDR1 ENHRY and CDR2 SYGVKD. Trimming removed 10 bases at V and 2 bases at J, with 15 bases between. CDR3 nucleotide sequence: TGTGCCACCCGAGGGGGGGGGCCCTACGAGCAGTACTTC. This gives the protein CATRGGGPYEQYF.

This rearrangement joins TRBV18 to TRBJ1-4; a weak D match, TRBD1 (5 bases). The V gene's germline CDR1 is KGHSH and CDR2 LQKENI. Trimming left V 2 bases short and J 5 bases short, with 15 bases between. CDR3 length equals 16 residues. DNA of the CDR3: TGTGCCAGCTCACCATCCCGGACGGGGGGGAATGAAAAACTGTTTTTT. Amino acids: CASSPSRTGGNEKLFF.

This chain joins TRBV29-1 and TRBJ1-1; D is unresolved. The V gene's germline CDR1 is SQVTM and CDR2 ANQGSEA. CDR3 length: 12 amino acids. The germline V and J ends were trimmed by 4 bases and 3 bases, with 9 bases remaining between them. This CDR3 is CSVGRLDTEAFF. CDR3 DNA sequence: TGCAGCGTTGGACGGCTCGACACTGAAGCTTTCTTT.

This chain connects TRBV6-5 to TRBJ1-6; D uncertain. The CDR3 runs to 14 residues. Per germline, CDR1 MNHEY and CDR2 SVGAGI. Trimming cost V 8 bases and J 9 bases, with 17 bases left between them. The CDR3, as DNA: TGTGCCAGCTCACCAGGACCTGGGCCTTCACCCCTCCACTTT. Amino acids: CASSPGPGPSPLHF.

The V and J genes are TRBV7-9 and TRBJ2-1; TRBD2 matches at 11 bases. V lost 1 base to trimming and J lost 1 base; unmatched junction nucleotides: 12. The CDR3 runs to 20 residues. CDR1 and CDR2 (germline): SEHNR, FQNEAQ (reference sequence). This CDR3 reads CASSLVGRLAGGGSYNEQFF. CDR3 DNA sequence: TGTGCCAGCAGCTTAGTGGGGCGGCTAGCGGGGGGAGGGTCCTACAATGAGCAGTTCTTC.

In this sample, this clonotype turned up a few times. V and J are TRBV12-3 or TRBV12-4 and TRBJ2-1; D unclear. V lost 5 bases and J lost 4, with 12 bases in between. The CDR3 length is 14 residues. CDR3 loop: CASSPLDGYNEQFF. The CDR3 DNA follows: TGTGCCAGCAGTCCCCTGGACGGATACAATGAGCAGTTCTTC.

This clonotype has more than one count but fewer than ten. The gene calls are TRBV6-1 and TRBJ2-1; the match to TRBD2 covers 12 bases. V shed 6 bases and J 4 bases; nucleotides not matched to a gene: 7. CDR1 and CDR2 (germline): MNHNS, SASEGT. This CDR3 has 16 residues. This CDR3 reads CASRMTSGSVYNEQFF. The CDR3, as DNA: TGTGCCAGCAGGATGACTAGCGGGAGTGTATACAATGAGCAGTTCTTC.

The CDR3 bases are TGTGCCAGCAGTTTTTCAGGGTCGAATCAGCCCCAGCATTTT. Its translation is CASSFSGSNQPQHF. V gene TRBV12-3 or TRBV12-4 combines with J gene TRBJ1-5, with D possibly TRBD1 on 5 matching bases. The CDR3 has 14 residues. The V end was cut by 3 bases, the J end by 4 bases, with 10 bases between.

This clonotype was observed a handful of times. The chain has TRBV29-1 and TRBJ1-2; a possible D gene is TRBD1 (6 bases). Germline V gene data show CDR1 as SQVTM and CDR2 as ANQGSEA. This CDR3 is built from 14 residues. V lost 1 base and J lost 8, with 17 bases in between. This CDR3 reads CSVEGAPGAKGYTF. As DNA, the CDR3 is TGCAGCGTTGAAGGGGCGCCAGGGGCGAAAGGCTACACCTTC. The entire variable domain, with the rest obtained from reference TRBV29-1 and TRBJ1-2, is as follows: SAVISQKPSRDICQRGTSLTIQCQVDSQVTMMFWYRQQPGQSLTLIATANQGSEATYESGFVIDKFPISRPNLTFSTLTVSNMSPEDSSIYLCSVEGAPGAKGYTFGSGTRLTVV.

This clonotype was seen only a few times. V usage is TRBV19 and J usage is TRBJ2-7; 9 nucleotides agree with TRBD1. CDR1 LNHDA and CDR2 SQIVND come from the germline V gene (reference sequence). The CDR3 length is 14 residues. The V segment lost 4 bases and the J segment 9 bases; nucleotides outside the gene matches: 10. In DNA form, the CDR3 reads TGTGCCAGTAGTAGTCCCGGGACAGGGACTGTGCAGTACTTC. This gives the protein CASSSPGTGTVQYF.